The rows below give T cell receptor beta chains drawn from one sample of a study of blood T cell repertoires in COVID-19. Clones were sequenced by immunoSEQ multiplex PCR, and TCRdb holds only the in-frame ones, with some missing. This table has about 240,000 clones, about nine tenths appearing once. Specimen: peripheral blood. The receptors derive from a man aged 55 to 69 with acute or convalescent COVID-19. Both conserved end residues are part of each CDR3. D genes are given only for firm matches. For some rows the clone size is stated as once, few or many, or as a class when expanded; others skip it.

>NA|TRBJ2-1|TRBV29-1|NA
CSVEETDSGIAYNEQFF
TGCAGCGTTGAGGAGACAGATAGCGGAATCGCCTACAATGAGCAGTTCTTC
>TRBD1|TRBJ1-1|TRBV15|NA
CATSRSTGVNTEAFF
TGTGCCACCAGCAGATCCACAGGGGTGAACACTGAAGCTTTCTTT
>NA|TRBJ1-5|TRBV4-2|NA
CASSQAASGPERNNQPQHF
TGTGCCAGCAGCCAAGCGGCCTCAGGGCCAGAGAGAAACAATCAGCCCCAGCATTTT
>NA|TRBJ2-3|TRBV7-9|NA
CASSRVLATVDTQYF
TGTGCCAGCAGCCGAGTGCTAGCGACAGTAGATACGCAGTATTTT
>TRBD2|TRBJ2-1|TRBV9|few
CASSPPRGLAENNEQFF
TGTGCCAGCAGCCCCCCCAGGGGACTAGCGGAAAACAATGAGCAGTTCTTC
>NA|TRBJ2-2|TRBV18|once
CASSPADPQANTGELFF
TGTGCCAGCTCACCTGCCGACCCGCAGGCGAACACCGGGGAGCTGTTTTTT
>NA|TRBJ1-6|TRBV6-5|NA
CASKAVMAYNSPLHF
TGTGCCAGCAAGGCGGTGATGGCATATAATTCACCCCTCCACTTT
>TRBD2|TRBJ2-1|TRBV7-3|NA
CASSHQPESTGTSFHNEQFF
TGTGCCAGCAGCCATCAGCCCGAATCGACCGGGACTAGCTTCCACAATGAGCAGTTCTTC
>TRBD1|TRBJ1-1|TRBV7-8|NA
CASSLLGGQANTEAFF
TGTGCCAGCAGCTTACTAGGGGGACAGGCGAACACTGAAGCTTTCTTT
>TRBD1|TRBJ2-7|TRBV3-1/TRBV3-2|NA
CASSRRLGTGPYEQYF
TGTGCCAGCAGCCGCCGCCTCGGGACAGGTCCCTACGAGCAGTACTTC
>TRBD2|TRBJ2-1|TRBV11-2|NA
CASSPRLERGEQFF
TGTGCCAGCAGCCCAAGACTAGAGCGGGGTGAGCAGTTCTTC
>NA|TRBJ2-7|TRBV15|NA
CATSREAGGLYEQYF
TGTGCCACCAGCAGAGAGGCAGGAGGTCTCTACGAGCAGTACTTC
>TRBD2|TRBJ2-3|TRBV2|once
CASEDLITSGLADTQYF
TGTGCCAGCGAAGACCTAATAACTAGCGGGTTAGCAGATACGCAGTATTTT
>TRBD2|TRBJ2-7|TRBV7-2|NA
CASSPVIAGNYEQYF
TGTGCCAGCAGCCCCGTAATAGCGGGAAACTACGAGCAGTACTTC
>TRBD2|TRBJ2-1|TRBV7-9|NA
CASSPRGGRYNEQFF
TGTGCCAGCAGCCCCCGGGGGGGTCGTTACAATGAGCAGTTCTTC
>TRBD1|TRBJ1-5|TRBV5-8|once
CASSSPGTGNSNQPQHF
TGTGCCAGCAGCTCCCCCGGGACAGGGAATAGCAATCAGCCCCAGCATTTT
>TRBD2|TRBJ2-1|TRBV19|NA
CASSIGFSGRDEQFF
TGTGCCAGTAGTATAGGTTTTAGCGGGAGAGATGAGCAGTTCTTC
>NA|TRBJ2-1|TRBV27|few
CASSFSRGEQFF
TGTGCCAGCAGTTTTAGCAGGGGTGAACAGTTCTTC
>NA|TRBJ2-7|TRBV18|NA
CASSPTRVGRSYEQYF
TGTGCCAGCTCACCAACGAGGGTGGGGAGATCCTACGAGCAGTACTTC
>TRBD1|TRBJ1-6|TRBV4-3|NA
CASSQGQGYNSPLHF
TGCGCCAGCAGCCAAGGACAGGGGTATAATTCACCCCTCCACTTT
>NA|TRBJ2-5|TRBV29-1|NA
CSVEETTQGTQYF
TGCAGCGTTGAAGAAACGACGCAGGGGACCCAGTACTTC
>TRBD1|TRBJ2-5|TRBV24-1|NA
CATSDLRLTGGKETQYF
TGTGCCACCAGTGATTTGCGGTTGACAGGGGGGAAAGAGACCCAGTACTTC
>TRBD2|TRBJ2-2|TRBV7-6|once
CASSLLPSGGNTGELFF
TGTGCCAGCAGCCTTCTCCCTAGCGGAGGGAACACCGGGGAGCTGTTTTTT